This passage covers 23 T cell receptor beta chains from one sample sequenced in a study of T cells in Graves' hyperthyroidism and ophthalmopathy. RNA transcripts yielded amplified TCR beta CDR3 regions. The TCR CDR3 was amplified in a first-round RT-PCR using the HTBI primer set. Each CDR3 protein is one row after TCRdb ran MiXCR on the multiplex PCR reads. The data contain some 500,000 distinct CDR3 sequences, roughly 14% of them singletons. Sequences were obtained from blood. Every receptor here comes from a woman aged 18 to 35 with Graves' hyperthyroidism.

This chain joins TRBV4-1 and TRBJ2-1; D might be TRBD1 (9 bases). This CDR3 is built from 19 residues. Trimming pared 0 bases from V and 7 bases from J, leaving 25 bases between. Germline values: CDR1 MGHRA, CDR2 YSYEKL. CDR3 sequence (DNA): TGCGCCAGCAGCCAAGAATTAGGAGTAGCGGGACAGGGATGGAATGAGCAGTTCTTC. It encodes CASSQELGVAGQGWNEQFF.

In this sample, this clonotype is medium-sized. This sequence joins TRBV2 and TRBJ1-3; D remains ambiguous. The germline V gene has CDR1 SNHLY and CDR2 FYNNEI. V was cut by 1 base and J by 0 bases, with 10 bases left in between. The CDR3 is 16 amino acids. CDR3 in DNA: TGTGCCAGCAGTGAAGAAGGCCCCCTCTCTGGAAACACCATATATTTT. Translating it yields CASSEEGPLSGNTIYF.

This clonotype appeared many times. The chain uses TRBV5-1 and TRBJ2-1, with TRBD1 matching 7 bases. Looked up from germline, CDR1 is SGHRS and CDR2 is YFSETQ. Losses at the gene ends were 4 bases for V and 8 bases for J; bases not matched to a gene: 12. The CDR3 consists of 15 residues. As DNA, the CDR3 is TGCGCCAGCAGCCCCCGACAGGGAAGGAACGATGAGCAGTTCTTC. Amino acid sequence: CASSPRQGRNDEQFF.

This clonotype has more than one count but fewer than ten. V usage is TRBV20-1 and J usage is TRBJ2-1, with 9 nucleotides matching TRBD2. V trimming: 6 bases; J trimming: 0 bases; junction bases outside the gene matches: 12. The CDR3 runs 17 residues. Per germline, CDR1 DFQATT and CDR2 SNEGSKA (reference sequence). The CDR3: CSAWGASGDYSYNEQFF. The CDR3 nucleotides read TGCAGTGCATGGGGCGCTAGCGGGGACTACTCCTACAATGAGCAGTTCTTC.

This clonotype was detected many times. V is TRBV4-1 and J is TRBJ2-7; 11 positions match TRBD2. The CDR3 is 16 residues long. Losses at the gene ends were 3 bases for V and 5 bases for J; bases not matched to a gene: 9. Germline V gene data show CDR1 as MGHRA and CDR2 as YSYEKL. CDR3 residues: CASSHGLAGGGDEQYV. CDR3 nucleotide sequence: TGCGCCAGCAGCCACGGGCTAGCGGGAGGAGGGGACGAGCAGTACGTC.

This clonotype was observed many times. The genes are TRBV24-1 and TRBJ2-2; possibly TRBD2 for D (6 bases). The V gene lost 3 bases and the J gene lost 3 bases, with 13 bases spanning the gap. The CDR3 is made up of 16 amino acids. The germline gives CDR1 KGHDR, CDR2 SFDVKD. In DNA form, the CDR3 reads TGTGCCACCAGTGATCCCACGGGGGATCACACCGGGGAGCTGTTTTTT. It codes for CATSDPTGDHTGELFF.

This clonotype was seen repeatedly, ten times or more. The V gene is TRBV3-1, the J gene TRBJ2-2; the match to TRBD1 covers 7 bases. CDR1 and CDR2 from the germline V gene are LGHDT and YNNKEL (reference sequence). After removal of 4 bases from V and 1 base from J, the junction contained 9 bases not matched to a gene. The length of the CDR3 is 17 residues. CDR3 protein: CASSPTGERGNTGELFF. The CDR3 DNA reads TGTGCCAGCAGCCCCACAGGGGAAAGGGGGAACACCGGGGAGCTGTTTTTT.

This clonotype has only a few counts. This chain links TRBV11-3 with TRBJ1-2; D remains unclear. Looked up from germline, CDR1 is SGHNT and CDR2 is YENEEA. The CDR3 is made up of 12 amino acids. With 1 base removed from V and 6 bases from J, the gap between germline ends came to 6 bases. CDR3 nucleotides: TGTGCCAGCAGCTTAGCGGCGGATGGCTACACCTTC. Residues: CASSLAADGYTF.

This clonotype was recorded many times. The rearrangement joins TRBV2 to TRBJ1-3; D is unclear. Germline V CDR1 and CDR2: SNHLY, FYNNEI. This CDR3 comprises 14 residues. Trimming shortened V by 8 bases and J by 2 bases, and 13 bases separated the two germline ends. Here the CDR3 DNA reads TGTGCCAGCTCCAGCGCGGGTGCTGGAAACACCATATATTTT. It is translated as CASSSAGAGNTIYF. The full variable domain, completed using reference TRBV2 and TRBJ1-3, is EPEVTQTPSHQVTQMGQEVILRCVPISNHLYFYWYRQILGQKVEFLVSFYNNEISEKSEIFDDQFSVERPDGSNFTLKIRSTKLEDSAMYFCASSSAGAGNTIYFGEGSWLTVV.

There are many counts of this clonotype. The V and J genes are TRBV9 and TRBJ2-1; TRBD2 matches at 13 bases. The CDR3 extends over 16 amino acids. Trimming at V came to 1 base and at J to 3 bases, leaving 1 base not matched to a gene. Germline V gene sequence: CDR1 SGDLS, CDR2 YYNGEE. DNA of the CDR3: TGTGCCAGCAGCGTACGGACTAGCGGGGGCTACAATGAGCAGTTCTTC. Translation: CASSVRTSGGYNEQFF.

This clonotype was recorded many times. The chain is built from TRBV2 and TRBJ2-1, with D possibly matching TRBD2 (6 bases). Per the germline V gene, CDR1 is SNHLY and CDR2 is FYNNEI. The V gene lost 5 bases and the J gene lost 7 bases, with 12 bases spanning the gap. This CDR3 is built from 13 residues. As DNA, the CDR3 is TGTGCCAGCAGTAGGGAGGCCGGTAATGAGCAGTTCTTC. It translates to CASSREAGNEQFF.

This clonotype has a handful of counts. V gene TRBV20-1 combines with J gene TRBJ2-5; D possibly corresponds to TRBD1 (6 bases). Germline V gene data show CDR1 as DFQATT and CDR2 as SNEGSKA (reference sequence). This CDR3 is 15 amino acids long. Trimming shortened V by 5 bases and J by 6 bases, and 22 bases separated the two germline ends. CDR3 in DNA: TGCAGTGCTCACTGGGGGCCCCGGTTGTCCAAGACCCAGTACTTC. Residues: CSAHWGPRLSKTQYF.

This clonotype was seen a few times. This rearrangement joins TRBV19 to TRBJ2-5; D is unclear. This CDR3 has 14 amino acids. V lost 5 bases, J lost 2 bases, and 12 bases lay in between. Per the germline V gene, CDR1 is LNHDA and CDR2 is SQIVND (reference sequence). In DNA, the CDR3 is TGTGCCAGTAGTTCAAGGGCCGATCAAGAGACCCAGTACTTC. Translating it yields CASSSRADQETQYF.

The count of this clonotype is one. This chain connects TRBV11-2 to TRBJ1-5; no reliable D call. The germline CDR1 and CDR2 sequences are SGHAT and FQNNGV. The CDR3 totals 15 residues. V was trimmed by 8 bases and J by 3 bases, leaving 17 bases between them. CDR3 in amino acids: CASLGINTDNQPQHF. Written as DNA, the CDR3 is TGTGCCAGCCTCGGAATAAACACAGACAATCAGCCCCAGCATTTT.

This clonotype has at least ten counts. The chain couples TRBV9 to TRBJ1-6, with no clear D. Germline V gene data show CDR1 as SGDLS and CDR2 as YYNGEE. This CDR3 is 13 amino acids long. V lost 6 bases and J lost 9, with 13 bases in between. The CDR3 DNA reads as TGTGCCAGCACCTTTCGGAGGTTTTCACCCCTCCACTTT. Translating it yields CASTFRRFSPLHF. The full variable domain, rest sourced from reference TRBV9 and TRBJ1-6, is DSGVTQTPKHLITATGQRVTLRCSPRSGDLSVYWYQQSLDQGLQFLIQYYNGEERAKGNILERFSAQQFPDLHSELNLSSLELGDSALYFCASTFRRFSPLHFGNGTRLTVT.

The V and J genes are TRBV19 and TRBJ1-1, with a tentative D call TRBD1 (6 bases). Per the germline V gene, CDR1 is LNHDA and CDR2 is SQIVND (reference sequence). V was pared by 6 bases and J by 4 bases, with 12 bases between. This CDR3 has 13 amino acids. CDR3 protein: CASRQTGSTEAFF. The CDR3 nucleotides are TGTGCCAGTAGGCAAACAGGGAGCACTGAAGCTTTCTTT.

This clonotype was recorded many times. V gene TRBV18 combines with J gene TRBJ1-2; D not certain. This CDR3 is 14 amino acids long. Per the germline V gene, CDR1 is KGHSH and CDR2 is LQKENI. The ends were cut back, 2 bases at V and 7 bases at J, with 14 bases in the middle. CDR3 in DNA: TGTGCCAGCTCACCAGAATCCGGGAGTGGTGGCTACACCTTC. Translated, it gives CASSPESGSGGYTF.

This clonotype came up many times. The CDR3 coding sequence is TGTGCTAGTGGTTTGGTACTAGGGAACACTGAAGCTTTCTTT. The encoded protein is CASGLVLGNTEAFF. V usage is TRBV12-5 and J usage is TRBJ1-1; no clear D. Trimming removed 0 bases at V and 1 base at J, with 6 bases between. The CDR3 covers 14 residues. The germline gives CDR1 LGHNT, CDR2 FRNRAP.

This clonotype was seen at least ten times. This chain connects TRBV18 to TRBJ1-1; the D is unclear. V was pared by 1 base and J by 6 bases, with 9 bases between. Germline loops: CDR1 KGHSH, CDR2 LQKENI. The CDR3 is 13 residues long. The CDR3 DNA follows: TGTGCCAGCTCACCACTACATAAAGCTGAAGCTTTCTTT. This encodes CASSPLHKAEAFF.

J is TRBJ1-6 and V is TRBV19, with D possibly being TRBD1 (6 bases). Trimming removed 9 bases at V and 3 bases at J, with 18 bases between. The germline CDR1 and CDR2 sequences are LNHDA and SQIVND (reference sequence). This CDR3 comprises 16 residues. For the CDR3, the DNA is TGTGCCAGCCAAGCAACACGACAGGACTATAATTCACCCCTCCACTTT. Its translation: CASQATRQDYNSPLHF.

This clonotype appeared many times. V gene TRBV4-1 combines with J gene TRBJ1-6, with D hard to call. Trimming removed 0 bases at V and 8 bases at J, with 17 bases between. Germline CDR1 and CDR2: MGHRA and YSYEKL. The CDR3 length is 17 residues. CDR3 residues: CASSQEETLLLDSPLHF. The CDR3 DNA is TGCGCCAGCAGCCAAGAAGAAACGCTCCTGCTCGATTCACCCCTCCACTTT.

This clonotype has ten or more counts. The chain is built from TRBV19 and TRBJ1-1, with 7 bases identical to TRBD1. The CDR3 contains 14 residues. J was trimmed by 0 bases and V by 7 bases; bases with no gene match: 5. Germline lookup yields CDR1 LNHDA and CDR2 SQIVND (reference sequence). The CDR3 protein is CASNQGGLNTEAFF. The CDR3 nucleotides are TGTGCCAGTAACCAGGGGGGCCTGAACACTGAAGCTTTCTTT.

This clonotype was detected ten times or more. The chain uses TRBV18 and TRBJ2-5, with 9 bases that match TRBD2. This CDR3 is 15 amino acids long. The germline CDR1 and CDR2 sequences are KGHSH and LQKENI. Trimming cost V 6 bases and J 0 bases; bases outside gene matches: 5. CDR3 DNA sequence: TGTGCCAGCTCTCGCCGGACTAGCGACCAAGAGACCCAGTACTTC. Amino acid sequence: CASSRRTSDQETQYF.